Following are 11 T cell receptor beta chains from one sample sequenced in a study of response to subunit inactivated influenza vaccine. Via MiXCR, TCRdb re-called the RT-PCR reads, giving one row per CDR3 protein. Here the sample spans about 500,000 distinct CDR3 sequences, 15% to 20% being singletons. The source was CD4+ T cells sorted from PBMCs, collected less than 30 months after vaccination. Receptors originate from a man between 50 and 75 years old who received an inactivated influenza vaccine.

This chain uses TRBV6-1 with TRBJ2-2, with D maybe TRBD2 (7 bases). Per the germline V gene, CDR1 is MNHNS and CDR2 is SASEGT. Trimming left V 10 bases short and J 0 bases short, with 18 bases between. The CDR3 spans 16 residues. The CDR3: CATATGGTPNTGELFF. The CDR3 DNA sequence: TGTGCCACGGCGACGGGGGGCACCCCGAACACCGGGGAGCTGTTTTTT.

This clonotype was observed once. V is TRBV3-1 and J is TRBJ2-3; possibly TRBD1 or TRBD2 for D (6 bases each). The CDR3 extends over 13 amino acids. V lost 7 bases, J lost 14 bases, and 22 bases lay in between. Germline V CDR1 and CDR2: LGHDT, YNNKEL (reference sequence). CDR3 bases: TGTGCCAGCAATCCCTCGGACAGCCGGGGGCGGTATTTT. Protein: CASNPSDSRGRYF.

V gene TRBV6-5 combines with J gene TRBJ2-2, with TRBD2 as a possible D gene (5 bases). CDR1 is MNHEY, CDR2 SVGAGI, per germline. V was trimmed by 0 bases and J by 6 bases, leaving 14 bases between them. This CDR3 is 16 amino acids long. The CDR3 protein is CASSYSPLGFPGELFF. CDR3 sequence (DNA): TGTGCCAGCAGTTACTCCCCACTAGGGTTCCCCGGGGAGCTGTTTTTT.

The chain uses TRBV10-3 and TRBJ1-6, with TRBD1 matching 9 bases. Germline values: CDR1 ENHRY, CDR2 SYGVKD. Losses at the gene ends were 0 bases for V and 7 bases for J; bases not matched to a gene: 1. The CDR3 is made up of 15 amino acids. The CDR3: CAISESGQGNSPLHF. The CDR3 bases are TGTGCCATCAGTGAGTCGGGACAGGGAAATTCACCCCTCCACTTT.

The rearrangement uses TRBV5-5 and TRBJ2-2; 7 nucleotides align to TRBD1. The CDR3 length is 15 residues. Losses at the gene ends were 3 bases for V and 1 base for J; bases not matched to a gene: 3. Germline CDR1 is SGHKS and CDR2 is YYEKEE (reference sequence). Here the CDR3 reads CASSWGQMNTGELFF. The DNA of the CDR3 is TGTGCCAGCAGCTGGGGACAGATGAACACCGGGGAGCTGTTTTTT.

CDR3 sequence: CASSWKGTEEQYF. For the CDR3, the DNA is TGTGCCAGCAGCTGGAAGGGGACGGAGGAGCAGTACTTC. The chain uses TRBV7-2 and TRBJ2-7; D possibly matches TRBD1 or TRBD2 (5 bases each). V gave up 4 bases and J gave up 7 bases, with 14 bases separating them. This CDR3 is 13 amino acids long. The germline CDR1 and CDR2 sequences are SGHTA and FQGNSA.

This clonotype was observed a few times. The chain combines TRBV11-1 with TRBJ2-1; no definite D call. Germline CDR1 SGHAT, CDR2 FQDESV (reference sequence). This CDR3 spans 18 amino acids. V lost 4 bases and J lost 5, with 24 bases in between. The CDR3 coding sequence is TGTGCCAGCAGCTCACGCCGTAAGTGGGCGACTCTGAACAATGAGCAGTTCTTC. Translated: CASSSRRKWATLNNEQFF.

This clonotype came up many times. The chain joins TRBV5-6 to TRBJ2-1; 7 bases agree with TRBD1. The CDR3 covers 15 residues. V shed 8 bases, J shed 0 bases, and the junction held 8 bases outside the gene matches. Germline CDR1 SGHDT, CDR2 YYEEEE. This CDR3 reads CARRRDRGSYNEQFF. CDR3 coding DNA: TGTGCCAGACGACGGGACAGAGGCTCCTACAATGAGCAGTTCTTC.

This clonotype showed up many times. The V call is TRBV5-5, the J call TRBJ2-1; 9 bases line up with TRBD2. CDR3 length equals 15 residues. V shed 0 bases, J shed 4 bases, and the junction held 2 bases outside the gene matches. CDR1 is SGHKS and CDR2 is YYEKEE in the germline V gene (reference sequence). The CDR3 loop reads CASSLDLAGYNEQFF. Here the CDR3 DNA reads TGTGCCAGCAGCTTGGACCTAGCGGGATACAATGAGCAGTTCTTC.

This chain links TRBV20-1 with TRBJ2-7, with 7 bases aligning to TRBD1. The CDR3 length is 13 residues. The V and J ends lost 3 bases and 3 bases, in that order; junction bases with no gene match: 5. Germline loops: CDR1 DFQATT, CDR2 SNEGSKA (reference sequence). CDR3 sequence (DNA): TGCAGTGCTAGTTCGGGACAGATCTACGAGCAGTACTTC. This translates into CSASSGQIYEQYF.

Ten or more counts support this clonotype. CDR3 sequence (DNA): TGTGCCACCAGTGATCCGGGACAGGGGGTCACAGATACGCAGTATTTT. Residues: CATSDPGQGVTDTQYF. The chain joins TRBV24-1 to TRBJ2-3; 11 nucleotides agree with TRBD1. Germline values: CDR1 KGHDR, CDR2 SFDVKD. This CDR3 comprises 16 residues. V dropped 3 bases and J dropped 2; count of bases not matched to a gene: 3.